The text below deals with one TCR beta chain. Its target is not known. These data are taken from a study of a mutant IDH1 vaccine in newly diagnosed glioma. Time point given: week 23, last vaccination. A 20-mer mutant IDH1 peptide at 300 ug was injected subcutaneously with topical imiquimod. The germline gives CDR1 GTSNPN, CDR2 SVGIG (reference sequence). Deletions cut 4 bases from V and 5 bases from J, with 11 bases between. CDR3 length: 13 amino acids. Whole-study results and caveats: Across multiple MHC alleles, 90% to 95% of patients had vaccine-induced responses.

Data came from immunoSEQ multiplex PCR; TCRdb stores just in-frame clones and leaves some out. The sample carries about 53,000 clones, 80% to 90% recorded once. The rearrangement links TRBV30 to TRBJ1-4, with TRBD1 as a possible D gene (5 bases). The specimen comprised PBMCs, sampled from a glioma patient whose treatment included an IDH1 peptide vaccine. The origin of this receptor is a woman in her 40s with glioma. Some clones in this sample may be carry-over from other donors' samples. The CDR3 DNA is TGTGCCTGGAACGGGGCCGAAAATGAAAAACTGTTTTTT. Its translation: CAWNGAENEKLFF.